This T cell receptor beta chain was recorded in a study of blood T cell repertoires in COVID-19 (dated by TCRdb to 2020 to 2021). In terms of the full investigation: The collaborator samples originated in the United States, Italy and Spain and spanned the acute and convalescent phases of COVID-19. A de-identified subject ID, COVID-19 status, age in years and sex were almost always included in the sample metadata. The repertoires were released in a freely available public database intended as a resource for research on the immune response to SARS-CoV-2. The prospective study material was composed of cDNA or gDNA derived from T cells, B-cell-depleted T cells, or PBMCs. Samples came from the ongoing ImmuneRACE study (first 160 participants) plus 1,254 subjects from 6 global collaborators. Deeply sampled blood TCRbeta repertoires from subjects exposed to, actively infected with, or recovered from COVID-19 were included in the dataset. HLA class I and class II types, where available, came from metadata supplied by the sample provider rather than from assay-based typing.

Overall results and qualifications from the work: Clinical and demographic metadata were provided uncurated, with the amount varying by source and participant.

A note on this clone: The antigen this receptor binds is unknown. It has no much larger one-base neighbor in the sample; base qualities were not kept.

TCRbeta CDR3 regions were amplified from genomic DNA using the immunoSEQ Assay, a bias-controlled multiplex PCR. The original methods were these. The number of nucleated cells in each sample was estimated by amplification of reference gene primers within the assay. Sequence reads were collapsed and filtered to measure the absolute abundance of every unique TCRbeta CDR3 rearrangement. Productive Simpson clonality was computed per sample as the square root of Simpson's diversity index over productive rearrangements. This is the immuneACCESS table as TCRdb keeps it, with only in-frame sequences that have V and J called. A part of the clones is gone; compared with another copy, unresolved V genes explain less than half, and the rest is unexplained. The DNA was the basis for D and trimming; V, J and clone size are from that table. The sample table holds more than 85,000 clones, of which approximately 91% were seen once. Together, the top ten hold 4.2% of the sample.

Collaborating institutions collected whole blood in K2EDTA tubes following their own protocols. Collaborator samples were shipped for TCRbeta analysis as frozen whole blood, isolated PBMCs, or DNA extracted from either sample type. Sequenced sample: peripheral blood. This TCR came from a man aged 18-30 years with acute or convalescent COVID-19.

The DNA sequence is given as TGTGCCATCAGTCCGGGGACACTCTATGGCTACACCTTC. This is translated as CAISPGTLYGYTF. Recombination linked TRBV10-3 to TRBJ1-2; tentative D gene TRBD1, with 6 bases matching. V is cut by 5 bases and J by 4 bases, and the space between the germline ends is 11 bases. The CDR3 starts with the cysteine, ends with the phenylalanine, and has 13 residues. Only the CDR3 part of the read is kept: 39 bases, read in frame from the first base. The germline V gene gives CDR1 as ENHRY and CDR2 as SYGVKD.